The T cell receptor beta chain under discussion was sequenced for a study of tumor-infiltrating lymphocytes in oesophageal squamous cell carcinoma. From the PCR reads, TCRdb called clonotypes with MiXCR, one entry per CDR3 protein. The sample contains almost 20,000 distinct CDR3 sequences, roughly 40% of which appear only once. The CDR3 runs to 19 residues. Per germline, CDR1 SNHLY and CDR2 FYNNEI. The sequence was collected from a male donor with esophageal squamous cell carcinoma. The specimen sequenced was esophageal tumor tissue. The J gene is TRBJ2-4, the V gene TRBV2, with TRBD2 matching over 14 bases. The J call could be wrong; TRBJ2-1 is a better fit for the DNA end. CDR3 residues: CASRREGLAGVIAKNIQFF. In DNA form, the CDR3 reads TGTGCCAGCAGAAGAGAGGGACTAGCGGGAGTAATAGCCAAAAACATTCAGTTCTTC.